This T cell receptor beta chain stems from a study of tumor-infiltrating lymphocytes in primary liver carcinoma. Study-wide background: Men and women, 30 to 69 years of age, made up the patients. Productive TCRbeta reads per sample were roughly 3.5 to 7.13 million, not differing by tissue. General observations from the study: The difference in top-250-clone fraction between tumors and blood was significant, favoring tumors (p = 0.039).

The germline gives CDR1 SGHRS, CDR2 YFSETQ. This CDR3 is built from 13 residues. Germline DNA was also extracted, and blood RNA derived from unsorted whole blood. None of the patients had received treatment, and all had chronic HBV infection. In regard to this clonotype: What it recognizes is unknown. The junction does not match germline at one end; this may be a read error.

The input was about 490 ng total RNA; TCR beta cDNA was made from it with a constant-region primer. The TCR beta library was amplified through three nested multiplex PCR rounds in a modified ARM-PCR procedure. The first two PCR rounds used TRBV1-TRBV30 forward primers with a C-beta reverse primer, around 10 cycles each. TCRdb re-derived calls from the multiplex PCR reads in MiXCR, one entry per CDR3 protein. This table has some 320,000 distinct CDR3 sequences, more than 55% appearing once. Source material: peripheral blood. V usage is TRBV5-1 and J usage is TRBJ1-2; TRBD1 is a possible D gene (6 bases). This clonotype was sampled from a man aged 35 to 55 with primary liver carcinoma and hepatitis B virus infection. The CDR3, as DNA: TGCGCCGGCAGGACAGAGACGCTCTATGGCTACACCTTC. Protein: CAGRTETLYGYTF.